This T cell receptor (beta chain) was documented in a study of cytomegalovirus exposure and HLA in healthy donors. Study details: Membership in the Caucasian-associated ancestry cluster was found for 81% of almost 400 genotyped donors.

Primers for the PCR totalled 60 Vbeta and 13 Jbeta. Assay used: immunoSEQ multiplex PCR; TCRdb lists only in-frame clones, some missing. Among around 150,000 clones listed, around three quarters were seen once. This CDR3 contains 16 residues. Germline V lookup: CDR1 SGHRS, CDR2 YFSETQ. Trimming at V came to 1 base and at J to 8 bases, leaving 10 bases not matched to a gene. Each donor was healthy, and each was a bone marrow donor. Whole-study results and caveats: According to an earlier analysis, most TCR beta V segments yielded productive rearrangements about 90% or about 30% of the time. An analysis that was carried out later associated 15,000 to 20,000 TCR beta sequences with HLA alleles at 0.05 false discovery rate.

Turning to this clone: Its antigen remains unidentified.

This TCR came from a middle-aged man in good health and CMV-seronegative. This chain uses TRBV5-1 with TRBJ2-1; 9 positions agree with TRBD1. Sequences were obtained from PBMCs. CDR3 sequence (DNA): TGCGCCAGCAGCTTGTACGGGGACAGGGAGCTCCATGAGCAGTTCTTC. Protein product: CASSLYGDRELHEQFF.